A selection of T cell receptor beta chains follows, all from one sample in a study of blood T cell repertoires in COVID-19. Produced via immunoSEQ multiplex PCR; TCRdb's table is partial and in-frame only. The repertoire holds 400,000 or so clones, with around 90% as singletons. Source material: PBMCs or T cells enriched from blood (not recorded which). All receptors derive from a woman in her thirties or forties with acute COVID-19. Both conserved end residues are trimmed from each CDR3. The order of the fields is V gene, clone size, J gene, CDR3 protein. Clone size appears in some rows only: once, few, many, or a class for an expanded clone.

TRBV19	NA	TRBJ2-7	ASNPGQGETYEQY
TRBV19	NA	TRBJ2-3	ASWASGGPGDTQY
TRBV7-7	once	TRBJ2-5	ASSLAGYETQY
TRBV25-1	NA	TRBJ1-2	ASSEWDREDAYGYT
TRBV29-1	NA	TRBJ1-2	SVDRLFYGYT
TRBV4-1	once	TRBJ2-3	ASSQDWYRGGTDTQY
TRBV5-4	NA	TRBJ2-7	ASSNSPGLGLWWEQY
TRBV24-1	once	TRBJ1-5	ATSDSSRAGQLSNQPQH
TRBV5-5	NA	TRBJ2-3	ASSLRGNTQY
TRBV9	NA	TRBJ1-2	ASSEGTGVSNYGYT